The following is a T cell receptor beta chain sequence with its context. During active infection, Seattle patients enrolled and were then monitored through disease. The data derive from a study of blood T cell repertoires in COVID-19. Study in general: Italy, Spain and the United States were the sources of the convalescent and acute COVID-19 samples. T cells, B-cell-depleted T cells, or PBMCs supplied cDNA or gDNA.

In germline, CDR1 is MNHNY, CDR2 SVGAGI (reference sequence). CDR3 length: 15 amino acids. V shed 5 bases and J 2 bases; nucleotides not matched to a gene: 4. In the source study's methods: Reference gene primer amplification gave estimated nucleated cell counts. Here immunoSEQ multiplex PCR was the method, and the copy in TCRdb shows in-frame clones only, minus some. The D gene and trimming were derived from the DNA, and the V and J assignments and clone size from that table. The sample has 40,000 to 60,000 clones; more than 75% are singletons. Sequencing input: peripheral blood. The TCR originated in a woman aged 80 or over with COVID-19, enrolled during active disease. This chain links TRBV6-6 with TRBJ1-2, with 11 bases fitting TRBD1. In nucleotides, the CDR3 is TGTGCCAGCAGTGTTGGACAGGGGGCGAACTATGGCTACACCTTC. Amino acids: CASSVGQGANYGYTF.